A single sample is the source of the 2 T cell receptor beta chains below, sequenced in a study of blood T cells in healthy people across ages. A second PCR of roughly 7 to 11 cycles used a sample-barcoded 5' primer and a J-beta primer mix. Each CDR3 protein is one row after TCRdb ran MiXCR on the 5' RACE reads. This table holds nearly 800,000 distinct CDR3 sequences, just under 25% found once. The sample also formed part of further work on T cells of mothers and their children.

The source material was blood. The receptors come from a boy aged 5-17 years in good health.

This clonotype has just a few counts. The chain is built from TRBV6-1 and TRBJ2-1, with 8 bases aligning to TRBD1. The CDR3 has 14 amino acids. V gave up 4 bases and J gave up 7 bases; unmatched junction bases: 6. CDR1 is MNHNS, CDR2 SASEGT, per germline. CDR3 amino acids: CASSVRTGNNEQFF. The DNA for the CDR3 is TGTGCCAGCAGTGTACGGACAGGGAATAATGAGCAGTTCTTC.

The table lists this clonotype with a few counts. V gene TRBV20-1 combines with J gene TRBJ2-6, with TRBD1 as a possible D gene (5 bases). V lost 2 bases and J lost 10, with 6 bases in between. CDR1 is DFQATT, CDR2 SNEGSKA, per germline (reference sequence). This CDR3 spans 11 amino acids. The CDR3 DNA follows: TGCAGTGCTAGACAGGGTAACGTCCTGACTTTC. Translated: CSARQGNVLTF.